The rows below give T cell receptor beta chains drawn from one sample of a study of lymphopenia after photon versus proton radiotherapy. Only in-frame clones appear in the TCRdb table, and some are missing; sequencing was by immunoSEQ multiplex PCR. The table has around 22,000 clones, 84% seen once. This specimen consisted of peripheral blood, obtained from a patient treated with photon-based radiotherapy. These receptors were taken from a man aged 40-49 years with gastric cancer. CDR3s leave out the opening cysteine and the closing phenylalanine or tryptophan. Part of the rows lack a size; the others show once, few, many or a class for expanded clones.

TRBV6-1	NA	ASSEGWGQGLSNQPQH
TRBV1	NA	TSSHLPGTSGDTGELF
TRBV4-1	NA	ASSQDRGDYGYT
TRBV27	few	ASSLGVGFGNTIY
TRBV5-5	once	ASSVSRHEGASYEQY
TRBV5-1	NA	ASSPFSGGAETQY
TRBV5-5	NA	ASSLDRGRTYEQY
TRBV6-1	NA	ASRVQDRDTQY
TRBV11-1	NA	ASSFSQGTQETQY
TRBV5-1	NA	ASSPQGAKGEQY
TRBV5-4	NA	ASSTKQGPYEQY
TRBV6-6	NA	ASSSRQGTAYEQY
TRBV19	NA	ASSPGTGQETQY
TRBV30	once	AWSPTWRSDQPQH
TRBV30	NA	AWSRRGAYEQY
TRBV7-3	once	ASSPTGGGYGYT
TRBV7-2	NA	ASSQGTAYEQY
TRBV14	NA	ASSHLGGFQETQY
TRBV6-1	NA	ASSLGYEQY
TRBV4-2	NA	ASSQASLASDTQY
TRBV18	NA	ASSPGVGNYEQY
TRBV27	NA	ASSLWGTGFQETQY
TRBV19	NA	ATPGGDRGVPEAF
TRBV4-2	NA	ASSQKTFGQANSPLH
TRBV7-3	NA	ASSLLGTLGAGELF
TRBV10-3	NA	AISESFPGQGNTEAF
TRBV27	NA	ASSYGVAGFKETQY
TRBV5-1	NA	ASTASGADEQF
TRBV6-1	once	ASSEVTYNYEQY
TRBV4-3	NA	ASSQAWGVAYEQY
TRBV7-6	NA	ASSLGGGPNTEAF
TRBV5-4	NA	ASSLAGGSETYNEQF
TRBV2	once	ASSELRQETQY
TRBV5-1	NA	ASSLVGADLGTDTQY
TRBV29-1	NA	SVDRDRGLVGTEAF
TRBV7-2	NA	ASSLSGGAPYEQY
TRBV19	NA	ASSIFTGVGQPQH
TRBV5-1	NA	ASSLASDTQY
TRBV6-6	NA	ASSYRLKGGGELF
TRBV11-1	NA	ASSLADMNTEAF
TRBV11-2	NA	ASSLASQLRAHEKLF
TRBV7-6	NA	ASSLTGLAGGIEETQY
TRBV4-1	NA	ASTLGAGKTEAF
TRBV27	NA	ASSFTGLVGETQY
TRBV19	NA	ASSIGTPHTYGYT
TRBV15	NA	ATSRESSYEQF
TRBV18	NA	ASSRAVGTGNTEAF
TRBV19	NA	ASSINGEYTEAF
TRBV9	NA	ASILPPGAGGTGELF
TRBV9	NA	ASSVGRADHNEQF
TRBV4-3	NA	ASSQQTGGEKLF
TRBV7-9	medium-sized	ASSLAGQGTNEKLF
TRBV19	NA	ASRNVPELDTQY
TRBV9	NA	ASSVVGTGLVGELF
TRBV4-1	NA	ASSQESGRGPGHT